What follows are 9 T cell receptor beta chains derived from one specimen sequenced in a study of cytomegalovirus exposure and HLA in healthy donors. Amplification used 60 Vbeta primers and 13 Jbeta primers. Sequencing used immunoSEQ multiplex PCR; TCRdb keeps in-frame clones, though not all of them. The data show some 220,000 clones, 75% to 85% seen once. The sample was PBMCs. These receptors came from an older woman in good health and CMV-seropositive.

V usage is TRBV5-6 and J usage is TRBJ2-2, with 8 bases fitting TRBD1. The CDR3 is 13 amino acids. V was pared by 4 bases and J by 5 bases, with 1 base of the junction left unmatched. From germline, CDR1 is SGHDT and CDR2 YYEEEE. The CDR3: CASSRQGTGELFF. As DNA, the CDR3 is TGTGCCAGCAGCCGACAGGGGACCGGGGAGCTGTTTTTT. Full variable domain (outside the CDR3, taken from reference TRBV5-6 and TRBJ2-2): DAGVTQSPTHLIKTRGQQVTLRCSPKSGHDTVSWYQQALGQGPQFIFQYYEEEERQRGNFPDRFSGHQFPNYSSELNVNALLLGDSALYLCASSRQGTGELFFGEGSRLTVL.

The chain couples TRBV28 to TRBJ1-2; D perhaps matches TRBD1 (6 bases). V lost 3 bases and J lost 7, with 15 bases in between. The CDR3 has 14 residues. CDR1 and CDR2 (germline): MDHEN, SYDVKM. CDR3 coding DNA: TGTGCCAGCAGTTTTGGTAACACAGGGTCTGGCTACACCTTC. Amino acids: CASSFGNTGSGYTF.

The chain combines TRBV7-9 with TRBJ2-2, with TRBD2 identical over 8 bases. This CDR3 has 15 residues. Germline lookup yields CDR1 SEHNR and CDR2 FQNEAQ (reference sequence). The trim removed 1 base at V and 4 bases at J, leaving 2 bases unmatched. The CDR3 nucleotides are TGTGCCAGCAGCTTAGGACTAGCGACCACCGGGGAGCTGTTTTTT. It codes for CASSLGLATTGELFF.

The V gene is TRBV27, the J gene TRBJ1-1; 8 nucleotides align to TRBD1. The germline gives CDR1 MNHEY, CDR2 SMNVEV (reference sequence). Germline trimming cut 8 bases from V and 1 base from J; bases unmatched to any gene: 9. The CDR3 has 15 residues. The CDR3 region is CASGDRPGRNTEAFF. The CDR3 region has the DNA TGTGCCAGCGGGGACAGGCCAGGACGGAACACTGAAGCTTTCTTT.

This chain joins TRBV6-1 and TRBJ2-5; the match to TRBD2 covers 11 bases. The junction had 5 bases not matched to a gene; V was cut back by 0 bases and J by 5 bases. The CDR3 extends over 16 amino acids. Germline loops: CDR1 MNHNS, CDR2 SASEGT. The CDR3 DNA reads TGTGCCAGCAGTGAAGCAGTAGCGGGAGGGGGGGAGACCCAGTACTTC. It codes for CASSEAVAGGGETQYF.

The V and J genes are TRBV7-9 and TRBJ2-3; D possibly corresponds to TRBD2 (5 bases). The CDR3 spans 15 residues. Between the trimmed V and J ends, which lost 1 base and 3 bases, there was a span of 11 bases. The germline V gene has CDR1 SEHNR and CDR2 FQNEAQ (reference sequence). Here the CDR3 reads CASSLGRDGTDTQYF. CDR3 sequence (DNA): TGTGCCAGCAGCTTAGGCCGGGATGGGACAGATACGCAGTATTTT.

The chain joins TRBV7-8 to TRBJ2-5; possibly TRBD1 for D (5 bases). Germline V lookup: CDR1 SGHVS, CDR2 FQNEAQ. Between the trimmed V and J ends, which lost 5 bases and 1 base, there was a span of 14 bases. This CDR3 is built from 15 residues. The CDR3 DNA reads as TGTGCCAGCAGCCCACGACAGCGTTTCCAAGAGACCCAGTACTTC. Translating it yields CASSPRQRFQETQYF.

This chain joins TRBV7-2 and TRBJ1-2, with TRBD1 identical over 9 bases. This CDR3 is built from 16 residues. CDR1 and CDR2 (germline): SGHTA, FQGNSA. V shed 1 base, J shed 8 bases, and the junction held 11 bases outside the gene matches. In DNA, the CDR3 is TGTGCCAGCAGCTTAGACGCCGGGACAGGGAGCTACGGCTACACCTTC. Its translation is CASSLDAGTGSYGYTF.

The chain recombines TRBV18 with TRBJ1-2; perhaps TRBD1 as D (5 bases). Germline V CDR1 and CDR2: KGHSH, LQKENI. Between the trimmed V and J ends, which lost 0 bases and 5 bases, there was a span of 10 bases. The CDR3 extends over 14 amino acids. CDR3 residues: CASSPPTGPYGYTF. The CDR3 DNA sequence: TGTGCCAGCTCACCACCAACAGGCCCTTATGGCTACACCTTC.